This paragraph reports one T cell receptor beta chain. V was clipped by 5 bases and J by 5 bases; unmatched bases: 6. Germline V gene lookup returns CDR1 ENHRY and CDR2 SYGVKD. The CDR3 spans 15 residues. The sample is drawn from a study of blood T cell repertoires in COVID-19. Libraries were prepared by immunoSEQ multiplex PCR; TCRdb keeps only in-frame clonotypes and omits some of them. The sample lists approximately 300,000 clones; more than 70% were seen once. The chain has TRBV10-3 and TRBJ2-5, with 12 nucleotides matching TRBD2. This clonotype was obtained from a woman in her thirties who had recovered from COVID-19. The sequenced material came from PBMCs or T cells enriched from blood (not recorded which). The CDR3: CAISSSGGAGETQYF. The DNA of the CDR3 is TGTGCCATCAGTTCTAGCGGGGGGGCCGGGGAGACCCAGTACTTC.